This paragraph reports one T cell receptor (beta chain). What it recognizes is unknown. The record originates from a study of cytomegalovirus exposure and HLA in healthy donors. The study, taken as a whole, reports: When analyzed later, a missense DCLRE1C variant was found to be linked to TCR beta V- and J-gene trimming. In vitro data verified a few CMV-associated chains as specific for CMV antigens. According to a later analysis, donors in an Asian-associated ancestry cluster reportedly had fewer N-insertions than the roughly 720-donor mean.

V shed 1 base and J shed 6 bases, with 12 bases lying between them. The CDR3 totals 14 residues. Germline V CDR1 and CDR2: MGHDK, SYGVNS. Amplification used 60 Vbeta primers and 13 Jbeta primers. TCRdb's table, derived via immunoSEQ multiplex PCR, lists solely in-frame clones and lacks some. The sample shows 65,000 to 90,000 clones, just over 85% of them seen only once. Material for sequencing was PBMCs. The TCR sequence derives from a woman in her twenties or thirties in good health and CMV-seronegative. V is TRBV25-1 and J is TRBJ1-1; no firm D call. The CDR3 nucleotides read TGTGCCAGCAGTGAATTGGGAGGGCCGCCTGAAGCTTTCTTT. Its translation: CASSELGGPPEAFF.